Listed here are 19 T cell receptor beta chains from one sample, sequenced in a study of human CD8 memory T cell subsets. A UMI-labeled 5' RACE approach was the method that produced the TCR beta libraries. TCRdb reprocessed the 5' RACE reads and reports one entry per CDR3 protein, with no DNA. This repertoire comprises fewer than 20,000 distinct CDR3 sequences; its ten largest clones make up approximately 5%. Specimen: CD8+ T cells from PBMCs. The receptors come from a human donor in good health.

In terms of frequency, this clonotype is medium-sized. This chain uses TRBV12-3 or TRBV12-4 with TRBJ2-3; no DNA is available, so the TRBD1 call from TCRdb remains unchecked. The CDR3 covers 15 residues. The CDR3 spells CASSGTGITTDTQYF.

CDR3 protein: CASSYQLLAGGDYNEQFF. The chain uses TRBV6-5 and TRBJ2-1; with no DNA, the TCRdb D assignment of TRBD2 cannot be verified. In germline, CDR1 is MNHEY, CDR2 SVGAGI. The CDR3 is 18 residues long.

The chain carries TRBV20-1 and TRBJ2-3; as DNA is missing, the TRBD2 call by TCRdb cannot be tested. The CDR3 extends over 16 amino acids. Germline loops: CDR1 DFQATT, CDR2 SNEGSKA (reference sequence). The CDR3 region is CSAAALSGGLTDTQYF.

V is TRBV6-5 and J is TRBJ2-1. Germline CDR1 is MNHEY and CDR2 is SVGAGI. This CDR3 is 13 amino acids long. The CDR3 spells CASSYRAFNEQFF.

This clonotype is deemed medium-sized by its frequency. This CDR3 is CSAYLGLRSEQYF. The chain carries TRBV29-1 and TRBJ2-7. Germline V CDR1 and CDR2: SQVTM, ANQGSEA. The CDR3 is 13 amino acids.

The V gene is TRBV12-3 or TRBV12-4, the J gene TRBJ1-1; absent DNA, TCRdb's TRBD1 call cannot be checked. CDR3 length: 18 amino acids. CDR3 sequence: CASSPFWGGEIVNTEAFF.

The chain has TRBV7-9 and TRBJ2-1; TCRdb calls TRBD2, which cannot be checked without DNA. The CDR3 has 20 amino acids. The germline gives CDR1 SEHNR, CDR2 FQNEAQ (reference sequence). CDR3: CASSSSIVVAGGPRVDEQFF. Using reference TRBV7-9 and TRBJ2-1 for the parts outside the CDR3, the full variable domain is DTGVSQNPRHKITKRGQNVTFRCDPISEHNRLYWYRQTLGQGPEFLTYFQNEAQLEKSRLLSDRFSAERPKGSFSTLEIQRTEQGDSAMYLCASSSSIVVAGGPRVDEQFFGPGTRLTVL.

V is TRBV20-1 and J is TRBJ1-3. The CDR3 is 15 amino acids. Germline loops: CDR1 DFQATT, CDR2 SNEGSKA (reference sequence). The CDR3 is CSARDPNERGDTIYF.

The chain combines TRBV7-6 with TRBJ2-2; TCRdb names TRBD1, which stays unverified in the absence of DNA. From germline, CDR1 is SGHVS and CDR2 FNYEAQ. The length of the CDR3 is 17 residues. This chain's CDR3 is CASSLAQSGGANGELFF.

The chain uses TRBV7-3 and TRBJ2-5; TCRdb selects TRBD1, and the lack of DNA leaves this call unchecked. Germline loops: CDR1 SGHTA, CDR2 FQGTGA. CDR3 size: 16 residues. The CDR3 protein is CASSLAGTGQEETQYF.

The chain combines TRBV20-1 with TRBJ1-2; TCRdb gives TRBD1 as the D gene, but with no DNA this cannot be confirmed. Germline assignment: CDR1 DFQATT and CDR2 SNEGSKA (reference sequence). The CDR3 spans 15 residues. CDR3 protein: CSARGEDIPGYGYTF.

The chain employs TRBV5-5 and TRBJ2-1. The CDR3 runs to 13 residues. Germline-derived CDR1 and CDR2 are SGHKS and YYEKEE (reference sequence). The CDR3 sequence: CASSLAVPYEQFF.

The chain joins TRBV6-6 to TRBJ1-1. The CDR3 consists of 12 residues. CDR1 is MNHNY, CDR2 SVGAGI, per germline (reference sequence). The CDR3 sequence: CASSYGEPEAFF.

The chain has TRBV5-6 and TRBJ2-2; TCRdb returns TRBD1, unconfirmable since there is no DNA. Germline-derived CDR1 and CDR2 are SGHDT and YYEEEE. This CDR3 region has 16 residues. CDR3: CASSPEGQGSTGELFF.

V gene TRBV28 combines with J gene TRBJ2-3; TCRdb selects TRBD2, and the lack of DNA leaves this call unchecked. Germline CDR1 and CDR2: MDHEN and SYDVKM. This CDR3 region has 18 residues. CDR3 in amino acids: CASRLGLAGGPDTDTQYF.

V is TRBV11-2 and J is TRBJ2-5. CDR3 size: 16 residues. Germline V gene sequence: CDR1 SGHAT, CDR2 FQNNGV. CDR3 in amino acids: CASSLDLGSDQETQYF.

The chain recombines TRBV2 with TRBJ2-5; TCRdb's D call of TRBD2 is untestable without DNA. This CDR3 is 15 amino acids long. In germline, CDR1 is SNHLY, CDR2 FYNNEI. The CDR3 is CASSEWIGAGETQYF.

The chain is built from TRBV6-2 or TRBV6-3 and TRBJ2-5; TCRdb designates TRBD1, a call that cannot be tested without DNA. CDR1 and CDR2 (germline): MNHEY, SVGEGT. This CDR3 has 14 amino acids. The CDR3 loop reads CASSPPPGGETQYF.

This chain connects TRBV6-1 to TRBJ2-3; there is no DNA to check the TCRdb D call of TRBD1. The CDR3 is 17 residues long. CDR1 MNHNS and CDR2 SASEGT come from the germline V gene. This chain's CDR3 is CASSELGTGGDTDTQYF.